This T cell receptor (beta chain) was recorded in a study of shared clonotypes between healthy human individuals. Study-level information: Samples came from a couple of female and three male donors aged 18 to 49.

Overall study results and limits: Clonotypes not shared had lower generation probabilities than those common to all four donors.

With regard to this clone: Its antigen is still unknown.

The junction had 14 bases not matched to a gene; V was cut back by 11 bases and J by 2 bases. This CDR3 region has 15 residues. The germline V gene encodes CDR1 SNHLY and CDR2 FYNNEI. The naive CD8 subset, CD45RO-negative cells positively selected for CCR7, excluded terminally differentiated effector memory CD45RA+ cells. TCRdb keeps only in-frame clones here, not all; method: immunoSEQ multiplex PCR. In the table there are about 1,900,000 clones, roughly 95% of which are singletons. Specimen: naive CD8+ T cells sorted from blood. This TCR was sampled from a man aged 18 to 29 in good health. The chain carries TRBV2 and TRBJ2-7, with TRBD1 matching over 8 bases. This chain's CDR3 is CAGLGRGQGTYEQYF. As DNA, the CDR3 is TGTGCCGGCCTAGGGAGAGGACAGGGAACCTACGAGCAGTACTTC. Together with reference TRBV2 and TRBJ2-7, the CDR3 gives the full variable domain: EPEVTQTPSHQVTQMGQEVILRCVPISNHLYFYWYRQILGQKVEFLVSFYNNEISEKSEIFDDQFSVERPDGSNFTLKIRSTKLEDSAMYFCAGLGRGQGTYEQYFGPGTRLTVT.